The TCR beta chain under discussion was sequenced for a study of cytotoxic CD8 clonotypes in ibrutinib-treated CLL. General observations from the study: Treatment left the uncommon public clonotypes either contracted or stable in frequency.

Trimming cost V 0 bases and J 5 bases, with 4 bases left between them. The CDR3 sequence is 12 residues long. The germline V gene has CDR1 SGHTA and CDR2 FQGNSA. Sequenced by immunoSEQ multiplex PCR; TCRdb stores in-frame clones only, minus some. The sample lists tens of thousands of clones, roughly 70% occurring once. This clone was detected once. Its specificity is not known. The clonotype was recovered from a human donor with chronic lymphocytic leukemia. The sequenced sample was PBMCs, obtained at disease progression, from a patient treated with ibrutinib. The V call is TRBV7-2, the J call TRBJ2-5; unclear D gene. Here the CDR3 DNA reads TGTGCCAGCAGCTTAGCCGGGGAGACCCAGTACTTC. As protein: CASSLAGETQYF. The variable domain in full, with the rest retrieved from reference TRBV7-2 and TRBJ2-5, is GAGVSQSPSNKVTEKGKDVELRCDPISGHTALYWYRQSLGQGLEFLIYFQGNSAPDKSGLPSDRFSAERTGGSVSTLTIQRTQQEDSAVYLCASSLAGETQYFGPGTRLLVL.